Listed below are T cell receptor beta chains from one sample, sequenced in a study of T cell changes during pregnancy in multiple sclerosis. Here immunoSEQ multiplex PCR was the method, and the copy in TCRdb shows in-frame clones only, minus some. The data show 30,000 to 45,000 clones, 75% to 95% seen once. Sample: CD4+ T cells from peripheral blood mononuclear cells, taken in the second trimester of pregnancy. These receptor sequences come from a female donor in good health, enrolled as a control in a pregnancy study. Both conserved end residues are part of each CDR3. The D gene is left open where the match is weak. Only part of the rows carry a size: once, few, many, or a class if the clone is expanded.

J,D,V,size,length,CDR3,DNA
TRBJ1-4,-,TRBV21-1,-,15,CARWCLRGGDEKLFF,TGTGCCAGGTGGTGTTTAAGGGGGGGAGATGAAAAACTGTTTTTT
TRBJ1-1,-,TRBV7-6,few,12,CASSPQFDEAFF,TGTGCCAGCAGCCCTCAGTTTGATGAAGCTTTCTTT
TRBJ1-2,-,TRBV9,-,15,CASSVGVERGYGYTF,TGTGCCAGCAGCGTTGGGGTGGAAAGGGGGTATGGCTACACCTTC
TRBJ1-6,-,TRBV7-6,-,12,CASSEPYSPLHF,TGTGCCAGCAGCGAGCCTTATTCACCCCTCCACTTT
TRBJ2-5,-,TRBV7-3,once,18,CASSLTSRNSGKAGTQYF,TGTGCCAGCAGCTTAACAAGTCGTAACTCGGGGAAGGCGGGGACCCAGTACTTC
TRBJ1-1,-,TRBV19,-,14,CASSIFGRATEAFF,TGTGCCAGTAGTATCTTCGGCAGGGCGACTGAAGCTTTCTTT
TRBJ1-4,-,TRBV6-1,-,13,CASSDIGGARLFF,TGTGCCAGCAGTGATATTGGCGGGGCCAGGCTGTTTTTT
TRBJ2-7,TRBD1,TRBV5-1,-,15,CASSLEQGGSYEQYF,TGCGCCAGCAGCTTGGAACAGGGGGGCTCCTACGAGCAGTACTTC
TRBJ2-6,-,TRBV2,-,15,CASQTSTSGANVLTF,TGTGCCAGCCAGACATCTACCTCTGGGGCCAACGTCCTGACTTTC
TRBJ1-5,-,TRBV2,once,14,CASSGTGGNQPQHF,TGTGCCAGCAGTGGGACTGGAGGCAATCAGCCCCAGCATTTT
TRBJ1-2,-,TRBV7-9,-,15,CASSLAGGPNYGYTF,TGTGCCAGCAGCTTAGCGGGGGGGCCGAACTATGGCTACACCTTC
TRBJ2-2,-,TRBV9,once,17,CASRAVGGGRNTGELFF,TGTGCCAGCAGGGCCGTGGGAGGGGGGCGGAACACCGGGGAGCTGTTTTTT
TRBJ1-1,-,TRBV11-3,-,14,CASSLDLGSSEAFF,TGTGCCAGCAGCTTAGATCTCGGTTCCTCTGAAGCTTTCTTT
TRBJ1-2,TRBD1,TRBV5-1,-,15,CASSLAGTGGDGYTF,TGCGCCAGCAGCTTGGCCGGGACAGGGGGCGATGGCTACACCTTC
TRBJ1-4,-,TRBV18,-,14,CASSPGEAREKLFF,TGTGCCAGCTCACCAGGTGAAGCTCGGGAAAAACTGTTTTTT
TRBJ2-7,-,TRBV11-2,-,15,CASSLDRRSRYEQYF,TGTGCCAGCAGCTTAGATCGGAGGAGCAGGTACGAGCAGTACTTC
TRBJ2-3,TRBD2,TRBV27,-,12,CVSRGVTDTQYF,TGTGTCTCGCGGGGGGTCACAGATACGCAGTATTTT
TRBJ1-5,-,TRBV18,few,14,CASSPLGGNQPQHF,TGTGCCAGCTCACCCCTAGGAGGCAATCAGCCCCAGCATTTT
TRBJ1-1,-,TRBV6-5,-,12,CASSFPGGEAFF,TGTGCCAGCAGTTTCCCCGGGGGTGAAGCTTTCTTT
TRBJ2-1,TRBD2,TRBV7-8,-,16,CASSPPRAGADNEQFF,TGTGCCAGCAGCCCACCCCGCGCGGGAGCTGATAATGAGCAGTTCTTC
TRBJ1-4,-,TRBV6-5,-,14,CASSHRWGREKLFF,TGTGCCAGCAGTCATCGTTGGGGCAGGGAAAAACTGTTTTTT
TRBJ1-2,-,TRBV15,-,15,CATSSSAGVKGGYTF,TGTGCCACCAGCAGTTCAGCAGGGGTGAAGGGTGGCTACACCTTC
TRBJ1-2,TRBD1,TRBV6-1,-,15,CASSELGGLYYGYTF,TGTGCCAGCAGTGAATTAGGGGGCTTGTACTATGGCTACACCTTC
TRBJ1-2,TRBD1,TRBV6-5,-,13,CASSVGQRYGYTF,TGTGCCAGCAGTGTGGGACAGCGTTATGGCTACACCTTC
TRBJ2-1,-,TRBV7-9,once,13,CASSLYVSREQFF,TGTGCCAGCAGCTTATATGTAAGCCGAGAGCAGTTCTTC
TRBJ2-1,TRBD1,TRBV7-2,-,17,CASSLDTGTGGRNEQFF,TGTGCCAGCAGCCTAGATACCGGGACAGGGGGCAGGAATGAGCAGTTCTTC
TRBJ2-3,TRBD2,TRBV6-6,-,13,CATTSGSTDTQYF,TGTGCCACGACTAGCGGTAGCACAGATACGCAGTATTTT
TRBJ1-2,TRBD1,TRBV15,-,13,CATSPSRQGGYTF,TGTGCCACCAGCCCGTCTAGACAGGGCGGCTACACCTTC
TRBJ2-7,-,TRBV5-1,few,11,CASQGGYEQYF,TGCGCCAGCCAGGGAGGCTACGAGCAGTACTTC
TRBJ2-2,-,TRBV11-3,-,13,CASSLDWEGELFF,TGTGCCAGCAGCTTAGATTGGGAGGGGGAGCTGTTTTTT
TRBJ1-3,TRBD1,TRBV6-6,-,15,CASSLPTGGGNTIYF,TGTGCCAGCAGTCTTCCGACAGGGGGAGGAAACACCATATATTTT
TRBJ1-2,TRBD1,TRBV7-6,once,14,CVSSRGQGADGYTF,TGTGTCAGCAGCCGGGGACAGGGGGCCGATGGCTACACCTTC
TRBJ1-4,TRBD1,TRBV7-9,-,15,CASSLGDRGNEKLFF,TGTGCCAGCAGCTTAGGGGACAGGGGGAATGAAAAACTGTTTTTT
TRBJ2-3,TRBD2,TRBV6-1,-,14,CASKDGGITDTQYF,TGTGCCAGCAAAGACGGGGGGATCACAGATACGCAGTATTTT
TRBJ2-1,-,TRBV1,-,17,CTSSQPITSGRVNEQFF,TGCACCAGCAGCCAGCCTATAACTAGCGGGAGGGTTAATGAGCAGTTCTTC
TRBJ2-1,TRBD1,TRBV19,-,14,CASRRDRGTNEQFF,TGTGCCAGTAGGCGGGACAGGGGCACGAATGAGCAGTTCTTC
TRBJ2-1,-,TRBV10-1,-,12,CASSERQREQFF,TGCGCCAGCAGTGAGCGGCAGCGCGAGCAGTTCTTC
TRBJ1-5,TRBD1,TRBV5-6,-,15,CASSYGTAINQPQHF,TGTGCCAGCAGCTATGGGACAGCCATAAATCAGCCCCAGCATTTT
TRBJ1-5,-,TRBV6-4,-,13,CASSVAVNQPQHF,TGTGCCAGCAGTGTGGCGGTGAATCAGCCCCAGCATTTT
TRBJ2-3,TRBD2,TRBV9,once,17,CASSARLAGGLTDTQYF,TGTGCCAGCAGCGCAAGACTAGCGGGGGGGCTCACAGATACGCAGTATTTT
TRBJ1-3,-,TRBV9,-,18,CASSGWGGGEGVENTIYF,TGTGCCAGCAGCGGATGGGGAGGGGGAGAGGGGGTCGAAAACACCATATATTTT
TRBJ2-5,-,TRBV11-2,few,12,CACGLNQETQYF,TGTGCCTGCGGTCTAAATCAAGAGACCCAGTACTTC
TRBJ2-5,-,TRBV30,-,12,CAWSFEVETQYF,TGTGCCTGGAGTTTTGAGGTGGAGACCCAGTACTTC
TRBJ1-5,-,TRBV11-1,-,13,CASSAQANQPQHF,TGTGCCAGCAGCGCACAGGCTAATCAGCCCCAGCATTTT
TRBJ2-2,-,TRBV9,-,15,CASSAGTPHTGELFF,TGTGCCAGCAGCGCCGGGACTCCCCATACCGGGGAGCTGTTTTTT
TRBJ1-3,-,TRBV6-5,-,15,CASSYSIGTGNTIYF,TGTGCCAGCAGTTACTCGATCGGGACTGGAAACACCATATATTTT
TRBJ2-1,TRBD2,TRBV12-5,-,14,CASGSGGSKDEQFF,TGTGCTAGTGGTTCGGGCGGGAGTAAGGATGAGCAGTTCTTC
TRBJ2-7,-,TRBV2,-,11,CASSPYGEQYF,TGTGCCAGCAGCCCCTATGGCGAGCAGTACTTC
TRBJ2-7,-,TRBV4-1,-,16,CASSQKWEQVPYEQYF,TGCGCCAGCAGCCAAAAATGGGAACAGGTCCCCTACGAGCAGTACTTC
TRBJ1-1,-,TRBV27,-,15,CASSPLAKGSTEAFF,TGTGCCAGCAGCCCACTGGCTAAGGGGTCCACTGAAGCTTTCTTT
TRBJ2-3,TRBD1,TRBV5-1,-,16,CASSLIGQGITDTQYF,TGCGCCAGCAGCTTGATCGGACAGGGTATCACAGATACGCAGTATTTT
TRBJ2-1,-,TRBV19,-,15,CASSPDRSSYNEQFF,TGTGCCAGTAGTCCTGACAGGAGCTCCTACAATGAGCAGTTCTTC
TRBJ2-5,-,TRBV5-5,-,15,CASSLSHPGEETQYF,TGTGCCAGCAGCTTGAGTCACCCAGGGGAAGAGACCCAGTACTTC